A selection of T cell receptor beta chains follows, all from one sample in a study of blood T cell repertoires in COVID-19. Some clones are missing from TCRdb's copy, which holds only in-frame ones; the method was immunoSEQ multiplex PCR. This repertoire shows roughly 68,000 clones, 90% found once; its top ten account for under 0.6%. Sequenced material: peripheral blood. The receptors originated from a man over 45 with COVID-19, enrolled during active disease. Both conserved end residues are part of each CDR3. A D gene is named only where the DNA matches it firmly. Clone size is given for some rows only: seen once, a few or many times, or a class if the clone is expanded.

v_call,clone_size,j_call,d_call,cdr3_aa,cdr3_nt
TRBV10-3,.,TRBJ2-3,.,CAIRTDRDTDTQYF,TGTGCCATCAGGACAGACAGAGACACAGATACGCAGTATTTT
TRBV3-1/TRBV3-2,once,TRBJ1-2,.,CASSQVPGIPRDGYTF,TGTGCCAGCAGCCAAGTCCCCGGGATACCGAGGGATGGCTACACCTTC
TRBV4-2,once,TRBJ1-1,.,CASSQLTQGYAEAFF,TGTGCCAGCAGCCAACTCACCCAGGGGTACGCTGAAGCTTTCTTT
TRBV12-3/TRBV12-4,.,TRBJ2-7,.,CASSSAGWEQYF,TGTGCCAGCAGCTCTGCAGGGTGGGAGCAGTACTTC
TRBV4-1,.,TRBJ2-3,.,CASRGLGTDTQYF,TGCGCCAGCAGGGGGCTGGGCACAGATACGCAGTATTTT
TRBV15,.,TRBJ1-2,TRBD1,CATSREGQGYGYTF,TGTGCCACCAGCAGAGAGGGACAGGGCTATGGCTACACCTTC
TRBV4-1,.,TRBJ1-1,.,CASSQAGIRDTEAFF,TGCGCCAGCAGCCAAGCGGGAATTAGGGACACTGAAGCTTTCTTT
TRBV20-1,.,TRBJ2-2,TRBD2,CSASSSMVAGVGTGELFF,TGCAGTGCTAGTTCGTCGATGGTAGCGGGAGTGGGGACCGGGGAGCTGTTTTTT
TRBV5-1,.,TRBJ1-1,.,CASSQNRLSGETEAFF,TGCGCCAGCAGCCAAAACAGGTTGAGTGGGGAAACTGAAGCTTTCTTT
TRBV5-4,few,TRBJ1-6,TRBD1,CASTFGGQGDSPLHF,TGTGCCAGCACATTCGGTGGACAGGGTGATTCACCCCTCCACTTT
TRBV21-1,.,TRBJ2-7,.,CASSKGYRTEFEQYF,TGTGCCAGCAGCAAAGGGTACAGGACAGAATTCGAGCAGTACTTC
TRBV6-1,.,TRBJ1-5,TRBD1,CASSEGWDRVQPQHF,TGTGCCAGCAGTGAAGGGTGGGACAGGGTTCAGCCCCAGCATTTT
TRBV7-2,.,TRBJ2-7,.,CASSLDSSLSSYEQYF,TGTGCCAGCAGCTTAGACAGCTCCCTTAGCTCCTACGAGCAGTACTTC
TRBV5-1,.,TRBJ2-1,TRBD2,CASSWTPLAGVGNEQFF,TGCGCCAGCAGCTGGACCCCCCTAGCGGGAGTAGGAAATGAGCAGTTCTTC
TRBV5-1,once,TRBJ1-1,.,CASSWGDRSNTEAFF,TGCGCCAGCAGCTGGGGCGACAGGTCGAACACTGAAGCTTTCTTT
TRBV11-1,.,TRBJ2-5,TRBD1,CASRRTGETQYF,TGTGCCAGCAGACGGACAGGGGAGACCCAGTACTTC
TRBV5-4,.,TRBJ2-3,TRBD2,CASSPGGALRFTDTQYF,TGTGCCAGCAGCCCGGGAGGGGCGTTGAGGTTCACAGATACGCAGTATTTT
TRBV15,.,TRBJ2-3,TRBD2,CATSETPGLASTDTQYF,TGTGCCACCAGCGAGACACCGGGACTAGCGAGCACAGATACGCAGTATTTT
TRBV30,.,TRBJ1-1,TRBD1,CAWSVGGQALPFF,TGTGCCTGGAGTGTAGGCGGACAGGCCCTTCCTTTCTTT
TRBV13,.,TRBJ1-5,.,CASSSGLNQPQHF,TGTGCCAGCAGCTCCGGGTTAAATCAGCCCCAGCATTTT
TRBV7-8,.,TRBJ2-7,TRBD2,CASATSGSSYEQYF,TGTGCCAGCGCAACTAGCGGGAGCTCCTACGAGCAGTACTTC
TRBV25-1,.,TRBJ1-2,.,CASRDSVHASGYTF,TGTGCCAGCAGGGACAGCGTTCACGCATCAGGCTACACCTTC
TRBV7-8,once,TRBJ2-7,TRBD2,CASNLAGAWTKTYEQYF,TGTGCCAGCAACTTAGCGGGCGCCTGGACAAAGACCTACGAGCAGTACTTC
TRBV7-9,.,TRBJ1-2,.,CASSFLPRRDPLQNYGYTF,TGTGCCAGCAGCTTTCTCCCCCGCAGGGATCCCCTCCAAAACTATGGCTACACCTTC
TRBV2,.,TRBJ1-1,.,CASTGFMNTEAFF,TGTGCCAGTACAGGTTTCATGAACACTGAAGCTTTCTTT
TRBV7-2,.,TRBJ1-2,TRBD1,CASSAHTRGQGEGYTF,TGTGCCAGCAGCGCACACACCCGGGGACAGGGGGAGGGCTACACCTTC
TRBV6-5,.,TRBJ2-7,TRBD2,CASSFLQDGGTYEQYF,TGTGCCAGCAGTTTTCTCCAGGACGGGGGGACCTACGAGCAGTACTTC
TRBV7-2,.,TRBJ1-2,TRBD1,CASSGRDRQSTF,TGTGCCAGCAGCGGAAGGGACAGGCAGAGCACCTTC
TRBV4-2,.,TRBJ1-3,.,CASSQDLLGSGNTIYF,TGTGCCAGCAGCCAAGATCTTCTCGGCTCTGGAAACACCATATATTTT
TRBV9,.,TRBJ2-3,TRBD2,CASSVEELAGAPDADTQYF,TGTGCCAGCAGCGTAGAGGAACTAGCGGGAGCTCCCGACGCAGATACGCAGTATTTT
TRBV29-1,.,TRBJ2-5,.,CSVSLVQETQYF,TGCAGCGTTTCACTGGTACAAGAGACCCAGTACTTC
TRBV15,few,TRBJ1-4,.,CATSQGATNEKLFF,TGTGCCACCAGTCAGGGCGCAACTAATGAAAAACTGTTTTTT
TRBV7-2,.,TRBJ2-3,TRBD2,CASSPRTSGRTDTQYF,TGTGCCAGCAGCCCGCGGACTAGCGGGAGAACAGATACGCAGTATTTT